The 24 T cell receptor beta chains below all came from one sample that was sequenced in a study of OX40 agonist ivuxolimab in advanced cancers. The data were produced by immunoSEQ multiplex PCR, yet TCRdb's version contains in-frame clones alone and is incomplete. The table has 60,000 to 80,000 clones, approximately 80% seen once. The source material was CD4+ or CD8+ T cells sorted from blood, sampled in a trial of the OX40 agonist ivuxolimab. The receptors stem from an adult with an advanced solid tumor such as melanoma, head and neck, liver or kidney cancer.

The V call is TRBV30, the J call TRBJ2-7; maybe TRBD2 (5 bases). CDR1 is GTSNPN, CDR2 SVGIG, per germline (reference sequence). This CDR3 comprises 10 residues. V lost 5 bases and J lost 3, with 5 bases in between. The CDR3 DNA follows: TGTGCCTGGGGGAGCTACGAGCAGTACTTC. Its protein product is CAWGSYEQYF.

This clone has a handful of counts. This chain joins TRBV6-4 and TRBJ1-2; D perhaps matches TRBD1 (5 bases). Trimming stripped 5 bases from V and 2 bases from J, with 9 bases between. This CDR3 is built from 13 residues. Germline CDR1 and CDR2: MRHNA and SNTAGT. The CDR3 DNA reads TGTGCCAGCAGTCGCGACAGAAACTATGGCTACACCTTC. Its translation: CASSRDRNYGYTF.

This chain joins TRBV18 and TRBJ2-5; D unclear. The CDR3 extends over 12 amino acids. Trimming cost V 5 bases and J 5 bases, with 9 bases left between them. Germline V gene sequence: CDR1 KGHSH, CDR2 LQKENI. CDR3 region: CASSRTVETQYF. In nucleotides, the CDR3 is TGTGCCAGCTCAAGGACGGTGGAGACCCAGTACTTC.

This CDR3 reads CASSTRHTGELFF. CDR3 DNA sequence: TGTGCCAGCAGTACCCGACACACCGGGGAGCTGTTTTTT. The rearrangement uses TRBV28 and TRBJ2-2; D ambiguous. Trimming pared 5 bases from V and 3 bases from J, leaving 7 bases between. Germline CDR1 is MDHEN and CDR2 is SYDVKM. The CDR3 totals 13 residues.

V and J are TRBV28 and TRBJ2-1, with 13 bases fitting TRBD2. This CDR3 is 16 amino acids long. The trim removed 2 bases at V and 8 bases at J, leaving 6 bases unmatched. Germline V lookup: CDR1 MDHEN, CDR2 SYDVKM. The DNA for the CDR3 is TGTGCCAGCAGTTTAGGACTAGCGGGAGTGGCAGATGAGCAGTTCTTC. Amino acids: CASSLGLAGVADEQFF.

The rearrangement links TRBV7-2 to TRBJ2-3, with 12 bases that match TRBD2. The CDR3 is 17 residues long. V was clipped by 5 bases and J by 0 bases; unmatched bases: 6. Germline values: CDR1 SGHTA, CDR2 FQGNSA. This CDR3 reads CASSPLGLAGSTDTQYF. In DNA, the CDR3 is TGTGCCAGCAGCCCCCTTGGACTAGCGGGAAGCACAGATACGCAGTATTTT.

The chain recombines TRBV6-6 with TRBJ1-3; TRBD1 might be the D (6 bases). This CDR3 has 13 residues. The V gene's germline CDR1 is MNHNY and CDR2 SVGAGI (reference sequence). V shed 7 bases and J shed 6 bases, with 13 bases lying between them. Here the CDR3 reads CASNTGTANTIYF. The CDR3 bases are TGTGCCAGCAACACAGGGACCGCAAACACCATATATTTT.

J is TRBJ1-2 and V is TRBV28; D perhaps matches TRBD1 (5 bases). CDR3 size: 13 residues. V lost 7 bases to trimming and J lost 7 bases, with 16 bases between them. The germline CDR1 and CDR2 sequences are MDHEN and SYDVKM. CDR3 protein: CASTADTLGGYTF. In DNA form, the CDR3 reads TGTGCCAGCACCGCGGACACCTTGGGTGGCTACACCTTC.

This clone appeared a single time. The chain joins TRBV4-3 to TRBJ2-2; a weak D match, TRBD2 (6 bases). Germline CDR1 LGHNA, CDR2 YSLEER. With 1 base removed from V and 1 base from J, the gap between germline ends came to 10 bases. CDR3 length: 16 amino acids. DNA for the CDR3: TGCGCCAGCAGCCAAGGCGGGACTGAGAACACCGGGGAGCTGTTTTTT. Translation gives CASSQGGTENTGELFF.

The gene calls are TRBV7-9 and TRBJ2-1, with 7 bases lining up with TRBD1. Per the germline V gene, CDR1 is SEHNR and CDR2 is FQNEAQ (reference sequence). The CDR3 extends over 16 amino acids. The J segment lost 6 bases and the V segment lost 0 bases, leaving 8 bases of the junction unmatched. The CDR3 DNA follows: TGTGCCAGCAGCTTAGCAGGCAGGGGGACCATCAATGAGCAGTTCTTC. It codes for CASSLAGRGTINEQFF.

This clone was picked up one time. The V gene is TRBV7-2, the J gene TRBJ1-3; no clear D gene. V lost 0 bases, J lost 9 bases, and 6 bases lay in between. Germline lookup yields CDR1 SGHTA and CDR2 FQGNSA. The CDR3 contains 12 residues. CDR3 in amino acids: CASSLAGSTIYF. CDR3 coding DNA: TGTGCCAGCAGCTTAGCGGGCTCCACCATATATTTT. Supplemented by reference TRBV7-2 and TRBJ1-3, the full variable domain reads GAGVSQSPSNKVTEKGKDVELRCDPISGHTALYWYRQSLGQGLEFLIYFQGNSAPDKSGLPSDRFSAERTGGSVSTLTIQRTQQEDSAVYLCASSLAGSTIYFGEGSWLTVV.

The chain combines TRBV4-3 with TRBJ2-4; D perhaps matches TRBD1 (5 bases). Germline loops: CDR1 LGHNA, CDR2 YSLEER. The CDR3 runs to 15 residues. Trimming took 4 bases from V and 0 from J, leaving 10 bases between them. CDR3 nucleotides: TGCGCCAGCAGCCGAAACAGGCTAGCCAAAAACATTCAGTACTTC. It codes for CASSRNRLAKNIQYF.

This chain links TRBV19 with TRBJ1-1; TRBD1 matches at 11 bases. Trimming removed 4 bases from V and 3 bases from J; junction bases left unmatched: 7. The CDR3 covers 16 residues. CDR1 and CDR2 (germline): LNHDA, SQIVND (reference sequence). CDR3 sequence: CASSKRGQGGDTEAFF. As DNA, the CDR3 is TGTGCCAGTAGTAAAAGGGGACAGGGGGGGGACACTGAAGCTTTCTTT.

The V and J genes are TRBV9 and TRBJ2-2; D is ambiguous. CDR3 length: 13 amino acids. V gave up 4 bases and J gave up 2 bases, with 6 bases separating them. Germline loops: CDR1 SGDLS, CDR2 YYNGEE. The CDR3 DNA reads as TGTGCCAGCAGCACCGTCAACACCGGGGAGCTGTTTTTT. This gives the protein CASSTVNTGELFF.

The rearrangement uses TRBV11-2 and TRBJ2-7, with 10 bases lining up with TRBD2. Unmatched junction bases numbered 21, after V lost 4 bases and J lost 6 bases. The CDR3 contains 19 residues. Germline loops: CDR1 SGHAT, CDR2 FQNNGV. For the CDR3, the DNA is TGTGCCAGCAGCTCCCGTGGGACAGGTTATCGTCTAGCGGGAGTCGAGCAGTACTTC. It specifies CASSSRGTGYRLAGVEQYF.

The chain employs TRBV10-3 and TRBJ1-6; D gene ambiguous. V lost 3 bases and J lost 8, with 8 bases in between. The germline CDR1 and CDR2 sequences are ENHRY and SYGVKD. CDR3 length equals 13 residues. The CDR3 is CAISEQGDSPLHF. The CDR3 nucleotides are TGTGCCATCAGTGAACAAGGAGATTCACCCCTCCACTTT.

This chain links TRBV5-1 with TRBJ1-2, with D possibly matching TRBD1 (6 bases). V was pared by 6 bases and J by 3 bases, with 15 bases between. Germline values: CDR1 SGHRS, CDR2 YFSETQ. CDR3 length: 14 amino acids. The CDR3 region has the DNA TGCGCCAGCAAGAGTTCAGGGGACTACTATGGCTACACCTTC. Protein: CASKSSGDYYGYTF.

This chain connects TRBV12-5 to TRBJ2-5; weak D call: TRBD2 (6 bases). The germline V gene has CDR1 LGHNT and CDR2 FRNRAP. The ends were cut back, 1 base at V and 1 base at J, with 10 bases in the middle. There are 15 residues in the CDR3. CDR3 protein: CASGLGASAQETQYF. CDR3 DNA: TGTGCTAGTGGTTTGGGGGCTAGCGCCCAAGAGACCCAGTACTTC.

The gene calls are TRBV10-3 and TRBJ2-2; TRBD2 is a possible D gene (6 bases). Trimming pared 10 bases from V and 6 bases from J, leaving 15 bases between. The germline CDR1 and CDR2 sequences are ENHRY and SYGVKD. The CDR3 runs to 13 residues. CDR3 nucleotide sequence: TGTGCCACCGCGGACGGAGGGGCCGGGGAGCTGTTTTTT. This translates into CATADGGAGELFF.

This clone appeared a single time. CDR3 in amino acids: CATSRDPQVGTEAFF. The CDR3 coding sequence is TGTGCCACCAGCAGAGATCCCCAAGTAGGGACTGAAGCTTTCTTT. The genes are TRBV15 and TRBJ1-1; D call uncertain. This CDR3 has 15 amino acids. Germline lookup yields CDR1 LNHNV and CDR2 YYDKDF (reference sequence). V was pared by 0 bases and J by 5 bases, with 13 bases between.

This clone was observed a few times. This chain joins TRBV19 and TRBJ1-3; TRBD1 matches 7 bases. CDR3 size: 18 residues. Germline CDR1 LNHDA, CDR2 SQIVND (reference sequence). V shed 3 bases and J 2 bases; nucleotides not matched to a gene: 13. The CDR3 DNA follows: TGTGCCAGTAGTATGAGGGGGCTATCTTTCCTGGCTGGAAACACCATATATTTT. Residues: CASSMRGLSFLAGNTIYF.

The rearrangement links TRBV19 to TRBJ1-5, with D hard to call. The CDR3 extends over 15 amino acids. Germline loops: CDR1 LNHDA, CDR2 SQIVND (reference sequence). Trimming shortened V by 5 bases and J by 2 bases, and 13 bases separated the two germline ends. This CDR3 is CASSPMGGGNQPQHF. DNA of the CDR3: TGTGCCAGTAGTCCCATGGGCGGAGGCAATCAGCCCCAGCATTTT.

The chain joins TRBV6-6 to TRBJ2-5; tentatively, D is TRBD2 (6 bases). The length of the CDR3 is 14 residues. Trimming left V 4 bases short and J 4 bases short, with 13 bases between. Germline V gene data show CDR1 as MNHNY and CDR2 as SVGAGI (reference sequence). The CDR3 reads CASSSGLRTETQYF. The CDR3 bases are TGTGCCAGCAGTTCAGGACTAAGGACAGAGACCCAGTACTTC.

The gene calls are TRBV7-8 and TRBJ1-1; D remains unclear. The CDR3 runs to 13 residues. V was clipped by 3 bases and J by 7 bases, with 12 bases between them. Germline lookup yields CDR1 SGHVS and CDR2 FQNEAQ. The CDR3 DNA is TGTGCCAGCAGCTTGTCTCGGGCAGTTGAAGCTTTCTTT. Encoded protein: CASSLSRAVEAFF.